Sequencing of this TCR beta chain was carried out in a study of control samples from healthy donors and cancer patients. Measured with immunoSEQ multiplex PCR; TCRdb has only the in-frame clones, and not every one. The sample lists about 150,000 clones; roughly 92% were seen once. The germline V and J ends were trimmed by 1 base and 8 bases, with 23 bases remaining between them. Germline lookup yields CDR1 LGHDT and CDR2 YNNKEL (reference sequence). The length of the CDR3 is 18 residues. The source is a woman in her twenties or thirties in good health. Sequenced sample: blood. The V call is TRBV3-1 (or the pseudogene TRBV3-2), the J call TRBJ1-4; D gene ambiguous. Written as DNA, the CDR3 is TGTGCCAGCAGCCAAGTTCCCCGTTTTCTTTCCCGAAGGGAAAAACTGTTTTTT. Translating gives CASSQVPRFLSRREKLFF.